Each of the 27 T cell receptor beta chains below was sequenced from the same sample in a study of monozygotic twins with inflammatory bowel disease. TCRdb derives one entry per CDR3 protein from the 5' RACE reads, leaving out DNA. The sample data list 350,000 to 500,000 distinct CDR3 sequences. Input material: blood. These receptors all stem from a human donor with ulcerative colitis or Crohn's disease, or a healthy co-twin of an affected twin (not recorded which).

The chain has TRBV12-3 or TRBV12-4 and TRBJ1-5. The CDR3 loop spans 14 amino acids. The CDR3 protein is CASSRGGSNQPQHF.

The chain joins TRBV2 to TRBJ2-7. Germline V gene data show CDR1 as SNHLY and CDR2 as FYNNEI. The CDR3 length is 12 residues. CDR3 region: CASSQDSYEQYF.

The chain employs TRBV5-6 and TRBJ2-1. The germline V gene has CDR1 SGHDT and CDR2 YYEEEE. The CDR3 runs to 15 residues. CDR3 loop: CASSLANKRVHEQFF.

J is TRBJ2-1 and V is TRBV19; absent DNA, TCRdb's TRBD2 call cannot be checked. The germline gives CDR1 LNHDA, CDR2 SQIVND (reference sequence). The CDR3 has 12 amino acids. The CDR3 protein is CASSLAWGEQFF.

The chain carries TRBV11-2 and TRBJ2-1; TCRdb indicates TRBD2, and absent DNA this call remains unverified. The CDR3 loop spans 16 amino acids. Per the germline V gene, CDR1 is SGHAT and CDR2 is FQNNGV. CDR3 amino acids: CASRASGALSYNEQFF.

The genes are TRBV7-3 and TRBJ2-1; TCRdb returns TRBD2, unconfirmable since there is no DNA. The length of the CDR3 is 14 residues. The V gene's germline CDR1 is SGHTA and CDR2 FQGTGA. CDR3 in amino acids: CASSPLTSNNEQFF.

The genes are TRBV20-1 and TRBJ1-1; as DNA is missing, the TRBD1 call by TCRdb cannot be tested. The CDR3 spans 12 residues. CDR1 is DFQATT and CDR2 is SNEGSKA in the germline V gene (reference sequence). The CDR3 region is CSAPGLGTEAFF.

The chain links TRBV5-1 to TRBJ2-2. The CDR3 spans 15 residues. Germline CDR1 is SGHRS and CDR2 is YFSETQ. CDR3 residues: CASSLDLPPTGELFF.

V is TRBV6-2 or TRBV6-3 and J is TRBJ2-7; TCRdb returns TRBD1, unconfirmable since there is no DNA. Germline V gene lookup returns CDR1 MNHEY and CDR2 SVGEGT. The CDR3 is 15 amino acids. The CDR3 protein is CASRSSGGSKNEQYF.

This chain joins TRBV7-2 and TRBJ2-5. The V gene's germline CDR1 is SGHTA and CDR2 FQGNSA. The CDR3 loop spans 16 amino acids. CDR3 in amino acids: CASSLTAVLGQETQYF.

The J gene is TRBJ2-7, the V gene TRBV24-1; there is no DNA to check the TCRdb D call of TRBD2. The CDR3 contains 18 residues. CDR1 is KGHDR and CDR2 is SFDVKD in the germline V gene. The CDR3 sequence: CATGLPAEESGRAYEQYF.

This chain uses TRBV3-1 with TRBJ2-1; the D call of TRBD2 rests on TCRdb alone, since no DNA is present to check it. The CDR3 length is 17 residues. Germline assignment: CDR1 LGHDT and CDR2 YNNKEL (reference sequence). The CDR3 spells CASSHLLAVGSYNEQFF.

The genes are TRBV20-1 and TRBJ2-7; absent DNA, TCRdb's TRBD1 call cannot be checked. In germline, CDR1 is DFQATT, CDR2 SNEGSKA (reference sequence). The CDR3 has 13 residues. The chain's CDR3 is CSAQDRGIHEQYF.

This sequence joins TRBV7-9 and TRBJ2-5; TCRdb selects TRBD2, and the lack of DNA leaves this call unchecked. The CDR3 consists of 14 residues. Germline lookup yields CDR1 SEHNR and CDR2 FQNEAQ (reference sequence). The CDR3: CASSRVAGKETQYF.

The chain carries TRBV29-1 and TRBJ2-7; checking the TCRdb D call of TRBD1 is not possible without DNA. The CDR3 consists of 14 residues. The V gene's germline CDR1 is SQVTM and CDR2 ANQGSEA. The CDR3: CSVVPGELSYEQYF.

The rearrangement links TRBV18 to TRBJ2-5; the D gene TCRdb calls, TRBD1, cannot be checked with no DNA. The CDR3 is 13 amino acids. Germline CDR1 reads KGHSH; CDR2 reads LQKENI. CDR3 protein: CASSPGIQETQYF.

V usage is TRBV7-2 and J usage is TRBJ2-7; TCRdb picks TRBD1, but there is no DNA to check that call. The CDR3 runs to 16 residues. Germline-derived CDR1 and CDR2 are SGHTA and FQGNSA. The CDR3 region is CASSLGLYRHSYEQYF.

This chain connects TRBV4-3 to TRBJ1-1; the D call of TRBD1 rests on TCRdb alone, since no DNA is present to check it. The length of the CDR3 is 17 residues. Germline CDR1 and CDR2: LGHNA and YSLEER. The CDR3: CASSQDRVHPYGTEAFF.

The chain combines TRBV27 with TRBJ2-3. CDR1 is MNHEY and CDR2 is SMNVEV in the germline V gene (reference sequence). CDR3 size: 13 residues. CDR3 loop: CASSWKRPETQYF.

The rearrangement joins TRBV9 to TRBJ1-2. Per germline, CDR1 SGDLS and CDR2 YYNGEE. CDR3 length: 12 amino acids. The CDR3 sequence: CASSLINNGYTF.

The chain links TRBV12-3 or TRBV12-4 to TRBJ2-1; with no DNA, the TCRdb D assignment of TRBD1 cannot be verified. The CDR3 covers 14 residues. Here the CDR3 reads CASSLPPVNNEQFF.

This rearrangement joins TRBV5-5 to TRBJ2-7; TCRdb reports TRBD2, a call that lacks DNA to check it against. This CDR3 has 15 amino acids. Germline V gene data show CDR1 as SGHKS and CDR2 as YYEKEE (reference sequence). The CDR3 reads CASSLVGLDNYEQYF.

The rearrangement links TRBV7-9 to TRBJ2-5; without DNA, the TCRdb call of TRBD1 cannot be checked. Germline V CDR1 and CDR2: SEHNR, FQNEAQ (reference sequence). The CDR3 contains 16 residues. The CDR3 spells CASSLEGTGYGETQYF.

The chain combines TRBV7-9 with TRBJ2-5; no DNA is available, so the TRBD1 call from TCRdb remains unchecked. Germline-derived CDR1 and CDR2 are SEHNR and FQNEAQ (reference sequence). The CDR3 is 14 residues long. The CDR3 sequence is CASSFPRGRETQYF.

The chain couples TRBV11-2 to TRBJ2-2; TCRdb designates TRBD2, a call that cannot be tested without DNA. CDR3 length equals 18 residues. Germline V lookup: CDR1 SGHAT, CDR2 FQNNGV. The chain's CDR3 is CASSLLGRPPTYTGELFF.

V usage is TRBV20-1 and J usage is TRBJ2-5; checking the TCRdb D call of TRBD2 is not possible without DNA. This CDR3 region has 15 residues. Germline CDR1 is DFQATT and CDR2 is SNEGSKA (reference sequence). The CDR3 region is CSASSTSGAQETQYF.

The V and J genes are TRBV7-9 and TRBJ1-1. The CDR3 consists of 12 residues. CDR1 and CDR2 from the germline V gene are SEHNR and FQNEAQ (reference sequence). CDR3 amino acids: CASRDKNTEAFF.